This T cell receptor (beta chain) was identified during a study of T cell responses to AZD1222 COVID-19 vaccine. Background on the study: Second-dose groups at about 4 or about 12 weeks were pooled.

Study-level points and caveats: Donors, mostly white British, included more females; clonal diversity was possibly underestimated.

Sequenced by immunoSEQ multiplex PCR; TCRdb stores in-frame clones only, minus some. The sample records roughly 91,000 clones, roughly 89% being singletons. With respect to this clone: Its antigen is still unknown.

The V segment lost 3 bases and the J segment 8 bases; nucleotides outside the gene matches: 4. Germline CDR1 MGHRA, CDR2 YSYEKL. The CDR3 is 15 residues long. The sequencing here drew on peripheral blood, taken on day 0 of AZD1222 vaccination. The J gene is TRBJ2-1, the V gene TRBV4-1; 13 bases are shared with TRBD2. This receptor was taken from an adult in good health. The CDR3 reads CASSHTSGRADEQFF. The CDR3 nucleotides are TGCGCCAGCAGCCACACTAGCGGGAGGGCGGATGAGCAGTTCTTC.